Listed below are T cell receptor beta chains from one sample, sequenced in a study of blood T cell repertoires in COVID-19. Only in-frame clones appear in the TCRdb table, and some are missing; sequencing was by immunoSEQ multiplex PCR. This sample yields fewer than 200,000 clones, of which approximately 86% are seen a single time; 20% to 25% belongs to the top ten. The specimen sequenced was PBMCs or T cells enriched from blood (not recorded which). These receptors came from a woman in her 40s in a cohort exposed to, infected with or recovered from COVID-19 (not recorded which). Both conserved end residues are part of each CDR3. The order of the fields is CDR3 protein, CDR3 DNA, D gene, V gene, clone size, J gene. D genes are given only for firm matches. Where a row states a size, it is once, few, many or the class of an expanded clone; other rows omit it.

CDR3: CASSDTAAGANVLTF
DNA: TGTGCCAGCAGTGATACAGCTGCTGGGGCCAACGTCCTGACTTTC
D: .
V: TRBV2
size: .
J: TRBJ2-6

CDR3: CASRSTGGDSYEQYF
DNA: TGTGCCAGCAGAAGTACAGGGGGCGACTCCTACGAGCAGTACTTC
D: TRBD1
V: TRBV2
size: .
J: TRBJ2-7

CDR3: CASSRQSLPYSNQPQHF
DNA: TGTGCCAGTAGCCGACAGAGCTTACCTTATAGCAATCAGCCCCAGCATTTT
D: .
V: TRBV5-5
size: .
J: TRBJ1-5

CDR3: CASSLSLYNEQFF
DNA: TGTGCCAGCAGCTTATCCCTGTACAATGAGCAGTTCTTC
D: .
V: TRBV7-6
size: .
J: TRBJ2-1

CDR3: CASSYPPDRAETQYF
DNA: TGTGCCAGCAGTTACCCTCCGGACAGGGCAGAGACCCAGTACTTC
D: TRBD1
V: TRBV6-6
size: .
J: TRBJ2-5

CDR3: CASSLTPAGAVGEQYF
DNA: TGTGCCAGCAGCTTAACCCCAGCGGGGGCGGTGGGAGAGCAGTACTTC
D: TRBD2
V: TRBV7-2
size: .
J: TRBJ2-7

CDR3: CASSQLAGGPGELFF
DNA: TGTGCCAGCAGCCAACTAGCGGGAGGCCCCGGGGAGCTGTTTTTT
D: TRBD2
V: TRBV7-6
size: few
J: TRBJ2-2

CDR3: CASSMGLEAVPNSPLHF
DNA: TGTGCCAGTAGTATGGGTTTGGAGGCAGTCCCAAATTCACCCCTCCACTTT
D: .
V: TRBV19
size: .
J: TRBJ1-6

CDR3: CASSWRQGAENNYGYTF
DNA: TGTGCCAGCAGCTGGAGACAGGGCGCGGAAAATAACTATGGCTACACCTTC
D: TRBD1
V: TRBV7-2
size: .
J: TRBJ1-2

CDR3: CASSSGQGRSYNSPLHF
DNA: TGTGCCAGCAGCTCGGGACAGGGAAGGTCCTATAATTCACCCCTCCACTTT
D: TRBD1
V: TRBV5-4
size: .
J: TRBJ1-6

CDR3: CASSPGTSQREQFF
DNA: TGTGCCAGCAGCCCGGGGACTAGCCAGCGGGAGCAGTTCTTC
D: TRBD2
V: TRBV7-9
size: .
J: TRBJ2-1

CDR3: CASSDGTGKAKNIQYF
DNA: TGTGCCAGCAGTGACGGGACAGGGAAAGCCAAAAACATTCAGTACTTC
D: TRBD1
V: TRBV25-1
size: .
J: TRBJ2-4

CDR3: CASSQDPYGQGPLLYRPLHF
DNA: TGTGCCAGCAGCCAAGATCCCTATGGACAGGGGCCCTTATTATATCGACCCCTCCACTTT
D: TRBD1
V: TRBV3-1/TRBV3-2
size: .
J: TRBJ1-6

CDR3: CASSPLLTSGAAYEQYF
DNA: TGCGCCAGCAGCCCCCTACTCACTAGCGGAGCGGCCTACGAGCAGTACTTC
D: TRBD2
V: TRBV4-1
size: .
J: TRBJ2-7

CDR3: CASSQRGQAADTQYF
DNA: TGTGCCAGCAGTCAAAGAGGGCAGGCCGCAGATACGCAGTATTTT
D: .
V: TRBV14
size: .
J: TRBJ2-3

CDR3: CASSLGLVNTGELFF
DNA: TGCGCCAGCAGCTTGGGACTAGTTAACACCGGGGAGCTGTTTTTT
D: .
V: TRBV5-1
size: .
J: TRBJ2-2

CDR3: CASSVTGTGNTIYF
DNA: TGTGCCAGCAGTGTAACAGGCACTGGAAACACCATATATTTT
D: .
V: TRBV6-1
size: .
J: TRBJ1-3

CDR3: CASSSARVSSTDTQYF
DNA: TGTGCCAGCAGCTCTGCCCGAGTATCTAGCACAGATACGCAGTATTTT
D: .
V: TRBV5-4
size: few
J: TRBJ2-3

CDR3: CASSQQDRGPDTIYF
DNA: TGCGCCAGCAGCCAACAGGACAGGGGGCCTGACACCATATATTTT
D: TRBD1
V: TRBV4-1
size: .
J: TRBJ1-3

CDR3: CASSAKREVGDTQYF
DNA: TGCGCCAGCAGCGCGAAGCGGGAGGTGGGGGATACGCAGTATTTT
D: TRBD2
V: TRBV5-1
size: .
J: TRBJ2-3

CDR3: CASRGGQVGYTF
DNA: TGTGCCAGCAGAGGGGGACAGGTTGGCTACACCTTC
D: TRBD1
V: TRBV27
size: .
J: TRBJ1-2

CDR3: CAIAEQGRNTEAFF
DNA: TGTGCCATAGCGGAGCAAGGGAGAAACACTGAAGCTTTCTTT
D: .
V: TRBV10-3
size: .
J: TRBJ1-1

CDR3: CASSPPSGAQYF
DNA: TGTGCCAGCAGCCCCCCCTCCGGGGCGCAGTATTTT
D: .
V: TRBV3-1/TRBV3-2
size: .
J: TRBJ2-3

CDR3: CASSVGSGELFF
DNA: TGTGCCAGCAGCGTGGGGAGCGGGGAGCTGTTTTTT
D: .
V: TRBV7-9
size: few
J: TRBJ2-2

CDR3: CASSLDTGSGYTF
DNA: TGTGCCAGCAGCTTGGATACAGGGTCCGGCTACACCTTC
D: .
V: TRBV7-9
size: .
J: TRBJ1-2

CDR3: CASDRGDGGANVLTF
DNA: TGTGCCAGCGACAGGGGAGATGGTGGGGCCAACGTCCTGACTTTC
D: TRBD1
V: TRBV9
size: .
J: TRBJ2-6

CDR3: CASSLVGQSGYNEQFF
DNA: TGCGCCAGCAGCTTGGTGGGACAGTCCGGCTACAATGAGCAGTTCTTC
D: TRBD1
V: TRBV5-1
size: .
J: TRBJ2-1

CDR3: CASSISGGAFYEQYF
DNA: TGTGCCAGTAGTATTTCAGGGGGCGCTTTCTACGAGCAGTACTTC
D: TRBD1
V: TRBV19
size: .
J: TRBJ2-7

CDR3: CASSLQGSETYEQYF
DNA: TGTGCCAGCAGCTTACAGGGATCTGAGACCTACGAGCAGTACTTC
D: .
V: TRBV7-9
size: .
J: TRBJ2-7

CDR3: CSVVGQGREKLFF
DNA: TGCAGCGTTGTTGGGCAGGGAAGAGAAAAACTGTTTTTT
D: .
V: TRBV29-1
size: .
J: TRBJ1-4

CDR3: CASSPAGGGGYTF
DNA: TGTGCCAGCAGCCCGGCAGGGGGAGGCGGCTACACCTTC
D: TRBD1
V: TRBV5-4
size: .
J: TRBJ1-2

CDR3: CASSLGRQGRSGNTIYF
DNA: TGTGCCAGCAGCTTAGGGAGACAGGGTCGATCTGGAAACACCATATATTTT
D: TRBD1
V: TRBV7-9
size: once
J: TRBJ1-3

CDR3: CTVGMRRGTQNTGELFF
DNA: TGCACCGTAGGAATGAGACGGGGGACTCAAAACACCGGGGAGCTGTTTTTT
D: .
V: TRBV1
size: few
J: TRBJ2-2

CDR3: CASSQGLRTGSTDTQYF
DNA: TGTGCCAGCAGCCAAGGCTTGAGGACAGGGAGCACAGATACGCAGTATTTT
D: TRBD1
V: TRBV4-2
size: .
J: TRBJ2-3

CDR3: CASGKREGDYNEQFF
DNA: TGCGCCAGCGGTAAGCGGGAGGGAGACTACAATGAGCAGTTCTTC
D: TRBD2
V: TRBV4-1
size: .
J: TRBJ2-1

CDR3: CASSLSTGTGANVLTF
DNA: TGTGCCAGCAGCTTATCAACGGGAACTGGGGCCAACGTCCTGACTTTC
D: .
V: TRBV7-2
size: .
J: TRBJ2-6

CDR3: CASSPGQGVRTEAFF
DNA: TGTGCCAGCAGCCCGGGACAGGGCGTGAGGACTGAAGCTTTCTTT
D: TRBD1
V: TRBV9
size: .
J: TRBJ1-1